Below, 19 T cell receptor beta chains from the same sample are listed, as sequenced in a study of T cells in Graves' hyperthyroidism and ophthalmopathy. TCR beta CDR3 region amplification was performed from RNA transcripts. A first-round RT-PCR of the TCR CDR3 used the HTBI primer set. Each CDR3 protein gets one entry after TCRdb re-called the multiplex PCR reads with MiXCR. The data show 300,000 to 450,000 distinct CDR3 sequences, about 12% seen once. Sequencing was performed on blood. These TCRs come from a woman younger than 35 with Graves' hyperthyroidism.

This clonotype showed up many times. The V call is TRBV20-1, the J call TRBJ1-1; D gene ambiguous. The CDR3 has 12 residues. The V gene lost 5 bases and the J gene lost 6 bases, with 13 bases spanning the gap. Germline V gene lookup returns CDR1 DFQATT and CDR2 SNEGSKA (reference sequence). The CDR3 DNA reads TGCAGTGCTTACCGGCGGGGTGCTGAAGCTTTCTTT. It codes for CSAYRRGAEAFF.

This clonotype appeared a few times. A read error may account for a junction end that differs from germline. V usage is TRBV6-4 and J usage is TRBJ1-6; 12 bases agree with TRBD1. The germline CDR1 and CDR2 sequences are MRHNA and SNTAGT. The CDR3 is made up of 17 amino acids. The CDR3 nucleotides read TGTGCCAGCAGTTACTCGGGACAGGGGGCAAATAATTCACCCCTCCACTTT. This encodes CASSYSGQGANNSPLHF.

This clonotype was recorded many times. The genes are TRBV11-2 and TRBJ1-1; D may be TRBD1 (5 bases). Germline loops: CDR1 SGHAT, CDR2 FQNNGV. Trimming pared 0 bases from V and 6 bases from J, leaving 5 bases between. The CDR3 runs to 12 residues. This chain's CDR3 is CASSLDRAEAFF. For the CDR3, the DNA is TGTGCCAGCAGCTTAGACAGGGCTGAAGCTTTCTTT.

This chain uses TRBV5-1 with TRBJ1-5, with a possible D match to TRBD1 (5 bases). This CDR3 has 18 amino acids. Deletions cut 2 bases from V and 0 bases from J, with 18 bases between. The germline CDR1 and CDR2 sequences are SGHRS and YFSETQ. CDR3 protein: CASSLLRQGPYSNQPQHF. Here the CDR3 DNA reads TGCGCCAGCAGCTTACTTAGGCAGGGACCTTATAGCAATCAGCCCCAGCATTTT.

In its sample, this clonotype was seen many times. The chain combines TRBV5-8 with TRBJ2-1, with TRBD2 identical over 11 bases. The CDR3 sequence is 13 residues long. From germline, CDR1 is SGHTS and CDR2 YDEGEE. The J segment lost 9 bases and the V segment lost 2 bases, leaving 1 base of the junction unmatched. The CDR3 DNA follows: TGTGCCAGCAGCTTTAGCGGGGGGGCTGAGCAGTTCTTC. It specifies CASSFSGGAEQFF.

In this sample, this clonotype turned up many times. The chain combines TRBV2 with TRBJ1-1; D not resolved. The CDR3 runs 14 residues. Trimming stripped 7 bases from V and 0 bases from J, with 12 bases between. The germline CDR1 and CDR2 sequences are SNHLY and FYNNEI. CDR3 sequence: CASTPEGLNTEAFF. CDR3 in DNA: TGTGCCAGCACCCCGGAAGGTCTGAACACTGAAGCTTTCTTT.

This clonotype was detected many times. The rearrangement uses TRBV7-6 and TRBJ2-1; tentative D call: TRBD1 (5 bases). This CDR3 has 15 residues. V lost 2 bases to trimming and J lost 8 bases, with 16 bases between them. In germline, CDR1 is SGHVS, CDR2 FNYEAQ. The CDR3 sequence is CASSLMQGGTHEQFF. In DNA form, the CDR3 reads TGTGCCAGCAGCTTAATGCAGGGTGGTACGCATGAGCAGTTCTTC.

This clonotype has at least ten counts. The V call is TRBV2, the J call TRBJ2-7, with 8 bases that match TRBD1. The CDR3 runs 16 residues. V lost 3 bases and J lost 4; bases outside the gene matches: 11. Germline V gives CDR1 SNHLY, CDR2 FYNNEI. The CDR3 protein is CASSDQLGRGHYEQYF. The CDR3 DNA is TGTGCCAGCAGTGATCAGCTCGGCAGGGGGCATTACGAGCAGTACTTC. Looking up the rest from reference TRBV2 and TRBJ2-7 gives the full variable domain: EPEVTQTPSHQVTQMGQEVILRCVPISNHLYFYWYRQILGQKVEFLVSFYNNEISEKSEIFDDQFSVERPDGSNFTLKIRSTKLEDSAMYFCASSDQLGRGHYEQYFGPGTRLTVT.

The chain combines TRBV29-1 with TRBJ2-5, with D tentatively TRBD2 (5 bases). The germline CDR1 and CDR2 sequences are SQVTM and ANQGSEA. This CDR3 spans 13 amino acids. The V and J ends lost 6 bases and 4 bases respectively, with 15 bases between them. CDR3 sequence reads: CSVADRGGETQYF. CDR3 DNA sequence: TGCAGCGTCGCGGACCGAGGAGGAGAGACCCAGTACTTC.

This clonotype was observed at least ten times. The chain recombines TRBV11-2 with TRBJ1-1, with 7 bases matching TRBD1. V shed 0 bases and J 0 bases; nucleotides not matched to a gene: 7. From germline, CDR1 is SGHAT and CDR2 FQNNGV. The CDR3 is 17 amino acids. This chain's CDR3 is CASSLEQGFLVNTEAFF. The CDR3 DNA is TGTGCCAGCAGCTTAGAACAGGGGTTTCTCGTGAACACTGAAGCTTTCTTT.

As to this clonotype: One end of the junction does not line up with germline, which may come from a read error. The V call is TRBV6-2 or TRBV6-3, the J call TRBJ1-6; D gene ambiguous. Germline V CDR1 and CDR2: MNHEY, SVGEGT. The CDR3 covers 15 residues. In DNA form, the CDR3 reads TGTGCCAACAGTTACTCGGAGGGTTCGTATTCACCCCTCCACTTT. It codes for CANSYSEGSYSPLHF.

In its sample, this clonotype was seen many times. The chain combines TRBV6-2 or TRBV6-3 with TRBJ2-1; D is uncertain. Germline lookup yields CDR1 MNHEY and CDR2 SVGEGT. Deletions cut 7 bases from V and 6 bases from J, with 22 bases between. This CDR3 is 16 amino acids long. In DNA form, the CDR3 reads TGTGCCAGCACCCGATTACGGGCTAGTATGGGCAATGAGCAGTTCTTC. Translating it yields CASTRLRASMGNEQFF.

This clonotype was seen at least ten times. V and J are TRBV13 and TRBJ2-7, with TRBD1 matching 11 bases. With V trimmed by 5 bases and J by 9 bases, 9 bases remained unmatched. Germline lookup yields CDR1 PRHDT and CDR2 FYEKMQ (reference sequence). The CDR3 totals 14 residues. The CDR3 here is CASSLGTGGLVQYF. The CDR3 DNA reads as TGTGCCAGCAGCCTTGGGACAGGGGGATTAGTGCAGTACTTC.

This clonotype was detected only a few times. The chain is built from TRBV4-3 and TRBJ1-3, with D uncertain. This CDR3 spans 15 amino acids. The germline CDR1 and CDR2 sequences are LGHNA and YSLEER. V lost 0 bases and J 3 bases, leaving 9 bases between the germline ends. CDR3 in amino acids: CASSQDRGIGNTIYF. The CDR3 coding sequence is TGCGCCAGCAGCCAAGACCGGGGAATTGGAAACACCATATATTTT.

This clonotype was seen ten or more times. The genes are TRBV7-2 and TRBJ2-3, with a possible D match to TRBD1 (6 bases). The germline V and J ends were trimmed by 0 bases and 1 base, with 17 bases remaining between them. Germline lookup yields CDR1 SGHTA and CDR2 FQGNSA. The CDR3 has 18 amino acids. CDR3 protein: CASSLAGTTKSGTDTQYF. CDR3 bases: TGTGCCAGCAGCTTAGCCGGGACAACAAAATCCGGCACAGATACGCAGTATTTT.

The V call is TRBV28, the J call TRBJ2-6; possible D gene TRBD2, 6 bases. This CDR3 is built from 15 residues. Germline V gene lookup returns CDR1 MDHEN and CDR2 SYDVKM. V shed 6 bases and J shed 0 bases, with 9 bases lying between them. CDR3 in amino acids: CASREGTSGANVLTF. The CDR3 DNA is TGTGCCAGCAGGGAGGGGACCTCTGGGGCCAACGTCCTGACTTTC.

This clonotype was picked up many times. The V call is TRBV2, the J call TRBJ2-3; 7 nucleotides align to TRBD2. This CDR3 has 12 residues. CDR1 and CDR2 (germline): SNHLY, FYNNEI. The J segment lost 5 bases and the V segment lost 7 bases, leaving 3 bases of the junction unmatched. The CDR3 here is CASTGEGDTQYF. In DNA, the CDR3 is TGTGCCAGCACTGGGGAGGGAGATACGCAGTATTTT.

This clonotype has ten or more counts. The V gene is TRBV6-1, the J gene TRBJ1-1, with D possibly being TRBD1 (5 bases). This CDR3 region has 14 residues. Germline V gene data show CDR1 as MNHNS and CDR2 as SASEGT. Trimming left V 1 base short and J 0 bases short, with 6 bases between. The CDR3 DNA reads TGTGCCAGCAGTGAAGGGACATTGAACACTGAAGCTTTCTTT. Translation gives CASSEGTLNTEAFF.

The chain is built from TRBV4-1 and TRBJ2-5, with a tentative D call TRBD1 (6 bases). With 4 bases removed from V and 5 bases from J, the gap between germline ends came to 14 bases. This CDR3 is 14 amino acids long. Per germline, CDR1 MGHRA and CDR2 YSYEKL. CDR3 nucleotide sequence: TGCGCCAGCAGCCCAGTCGGACAGAGGGAGACCCAGTACTTC. Residues: CASSPVGQRETQYF.